The 4 T cell receptor beta chains given below trace back to one sample, sequenced in a study of molecular identifiers for immune sequencing clone quantification. From the PCR reads, TCRdb called clonotypes with MiXCR, one entry per CDR3 protein. The table lists around 94,000 distinct CDR3 sequences, less than 35% of them singletons. Sequenced material: naive CD8+ T cells from blood, with Jurkat cell RNA spiked in. As for subset: FACS-sorted CD8+CD4-CCR7+CD45RA+ naive T cells. The receptors shown here come from a human donor in good health. Some libraries in this study had Jurkat cell RNA spiked in.

For this clonotype: With a much larger clone just one base away, this may be a read error. This sequence joins TRBV7-6 and TRBJ2-7; D is uncertain. Germline V lookup: CDR1 SGHVS, CDR2 FNYEAQ. This CDR3 is 13 amino acids long. Between the trimmed V and J ends, which lost 7 bases and 0 bases, there was a span of 10 bases. CDR3 sequence: CASKAASSYEQYF. The DNA for the CDR3 is TGTGCCAGCAAGGCGGCTAGCTCCTACGAGCAGTACTTC. The full variable domain, completed using reference TRBV7-6 and TRBJ2-7, is GAGVSQSPRYKVTKRGQDVALRCDPISGHVSLYWYRQALGQGPEFLTYFNYEAQQDKSGLPNDRFSAERPEGSISTLTIQRTEQRDSAMYRCASKAASSYEQYFGPGTRLTVT.

Regarding this clonotype: One end of the junction is discordant with germline, which a read error may explain. V usage is TRBV6-5 and J usage is TRBJ1-1; D gene uncertain. The CDR3 contains 13 residues. Germline assignment: CDR1 MNHEY and CDR2 SVGAGI. The CDR3 DNA is TGTGCCAGCGGTTACGCCGACCCGGAGAGAGCTTTCTTT. Protein product: CASGYADPERAFF.

The J gene is TRBJ2-3, the V gene TRBV21-1; TRBD1, the D gene given by the table, was not confirmed from the DNA. TRBV21-1 is labeled a pseudogene. CDR3 size: 14 residues. The CDR3 DNA sequence: TGTGCCAGCAGCAAAGGGGGGAGCACAGATACGCAGTATTTT. Its protein is CASSKGGSTDTQYF.

In DNA form, the CDR3 reads TGTGCCAGCAGTTTACCGGGGGGAAATCAGCCCCAGCATTTT. This codes for CASSLPGGNQPQHF. The rearrangement joins TRBV28 to TRBJ1-5; possibly TRBD1 for D (5 bases). Deletions cut 2 bases from V and 4 bases from J, with 9 bases between. The CDR3 is 14 residues long. CDR1 is MDHEN, CDR2 SYDVKM, per germline.